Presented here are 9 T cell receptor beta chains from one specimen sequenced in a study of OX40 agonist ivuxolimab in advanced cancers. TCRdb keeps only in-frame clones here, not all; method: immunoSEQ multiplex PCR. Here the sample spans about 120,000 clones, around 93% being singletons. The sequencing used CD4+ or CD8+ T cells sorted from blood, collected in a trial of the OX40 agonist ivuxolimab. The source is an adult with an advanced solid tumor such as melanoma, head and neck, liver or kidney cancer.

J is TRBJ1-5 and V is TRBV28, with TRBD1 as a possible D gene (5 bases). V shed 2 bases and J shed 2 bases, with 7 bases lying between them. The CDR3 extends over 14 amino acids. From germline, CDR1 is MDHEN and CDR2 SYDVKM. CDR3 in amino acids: CASSLQGGNQPQHF. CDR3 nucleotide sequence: TGTGCCAGCAGTTTACAGGGTGGCAATCAGCCCCAGCATTTT.

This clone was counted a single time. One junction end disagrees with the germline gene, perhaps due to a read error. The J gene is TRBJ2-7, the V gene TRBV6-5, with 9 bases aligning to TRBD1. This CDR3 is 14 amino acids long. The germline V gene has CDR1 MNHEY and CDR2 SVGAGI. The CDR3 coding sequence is TGTGCCAGCAGTAATCCGGGACAGGGTGATGATAAGTGCTTC. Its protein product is CASSNPGQGDDKCF.

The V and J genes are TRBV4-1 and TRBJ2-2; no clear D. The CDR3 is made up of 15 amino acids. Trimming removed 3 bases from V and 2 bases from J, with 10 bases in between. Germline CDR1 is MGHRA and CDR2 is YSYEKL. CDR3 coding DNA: TGCGCCAGCAGCCAGGGTAGCCTTAACACCGGGGAGCTGTTTTTT. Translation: CASSQGSLNTGELFF.

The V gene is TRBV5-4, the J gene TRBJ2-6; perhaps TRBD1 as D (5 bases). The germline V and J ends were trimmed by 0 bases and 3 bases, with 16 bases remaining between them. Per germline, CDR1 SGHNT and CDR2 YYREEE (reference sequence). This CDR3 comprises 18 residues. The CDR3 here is CASSLDQGRVLGANVLTF. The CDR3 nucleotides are TGTGCCAGCAGCTTGGATCAGGGTAGGGTACTTGGGGCCAACGTCCTGACTTTC.

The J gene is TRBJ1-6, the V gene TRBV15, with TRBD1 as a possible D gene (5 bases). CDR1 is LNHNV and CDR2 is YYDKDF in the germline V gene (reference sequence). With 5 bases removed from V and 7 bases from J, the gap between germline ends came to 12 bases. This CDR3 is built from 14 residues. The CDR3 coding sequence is TGTGCCACCAGCCAGGAGGGGACGAATTCACCCCTCCACTTT. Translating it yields CATSQEGTNSPLHF.

In DNA form, the CDR3 reads TGTGCCAGCAGCTCACCCCTTAGCGGGGGGGTAGGAACCGGGGAGCTGTTTTTT. The encoded protein is CASSSPLSGGVGTGELFF. V gene TRBV7-8 combines with J gene TRBJ2-2, with TRBD2 identical over 11 bases. Trimming removed 4 bases from V and 5 bases from J; junction bases left unmatched: 12. Germline lookup yields CDR1 SGHVS and CDR2 FQNEAQ. The CDR3 loop spans 18 amino acids. Full variable domain (rest looked up from reference TRBV7-8 and TRBJ2-2): GAGVSQSPRYKVAKRGQDVALRCDPISGHVSLFWYQQALGQGPEFLTYFQNEAQLDKSGLPSDRFFAERPEGSVSTLKIQRTQQEDSAVYLCASSSPLSGGVGTGELFFGEGSRLTVL.

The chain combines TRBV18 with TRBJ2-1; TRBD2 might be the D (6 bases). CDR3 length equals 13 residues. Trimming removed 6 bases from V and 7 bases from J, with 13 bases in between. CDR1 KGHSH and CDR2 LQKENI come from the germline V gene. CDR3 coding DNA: TGTGCCAGCTCCCCGTTAGGAGGGAATGAGCAGTTCTTC. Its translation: CASSPLGGNEQFF. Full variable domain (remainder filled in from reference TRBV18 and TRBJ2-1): NAGVMQNPRHLVRRRGQEARLRCSPMKGHSHVYWYRQLPEEGLKFMVYLQKENIIDESGMPKERFSAEFPKEGPSILRIQQVVRGDSAAYFCASSPLGGNEQFFGPGTRLTVL.

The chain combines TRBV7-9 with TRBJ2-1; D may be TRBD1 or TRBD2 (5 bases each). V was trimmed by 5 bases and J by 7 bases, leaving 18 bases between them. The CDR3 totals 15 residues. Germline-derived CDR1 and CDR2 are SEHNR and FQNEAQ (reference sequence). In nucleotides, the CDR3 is TGTGCCAGCAGCAAAACTAGTGGGGGAATTAATGAGCAGTTCTTC. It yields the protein CASSKTSGGINEQFF.

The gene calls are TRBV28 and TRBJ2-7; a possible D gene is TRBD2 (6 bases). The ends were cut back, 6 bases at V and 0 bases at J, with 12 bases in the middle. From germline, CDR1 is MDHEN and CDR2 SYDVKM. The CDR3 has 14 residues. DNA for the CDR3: TGTGCCAGCAGGGGGGGAGTTACCTCCTACGAGCAGTACTTC. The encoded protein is CASRGGVTSYEQYF.